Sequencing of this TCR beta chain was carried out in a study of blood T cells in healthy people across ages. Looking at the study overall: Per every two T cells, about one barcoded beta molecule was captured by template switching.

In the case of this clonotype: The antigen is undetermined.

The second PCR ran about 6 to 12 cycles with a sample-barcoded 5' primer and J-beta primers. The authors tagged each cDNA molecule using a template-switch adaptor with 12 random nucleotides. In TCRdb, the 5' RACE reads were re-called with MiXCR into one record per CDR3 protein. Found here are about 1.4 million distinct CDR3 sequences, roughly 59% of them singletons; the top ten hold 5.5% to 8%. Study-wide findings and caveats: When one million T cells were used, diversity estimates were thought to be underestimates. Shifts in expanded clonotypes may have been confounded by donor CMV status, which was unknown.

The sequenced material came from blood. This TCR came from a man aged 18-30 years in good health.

The CDR3 loop reads CASKPVHASPLTDTQYF. The CDR3 DNA reads TGTGCCAGCAAACCCGTCCACGCGTCCCCTCTCACAGATACGCAGTATTTT. This chain links TRBV7-8 with TRBJ2-3; D gene unclear. The CDR3 consists of 17 residues. V dropped 7 bases and J dropped 2 bases, with 22 bases sitting between them. Germline lookup yields CDR1 SGHVS and CDR2 FQNEAQ.